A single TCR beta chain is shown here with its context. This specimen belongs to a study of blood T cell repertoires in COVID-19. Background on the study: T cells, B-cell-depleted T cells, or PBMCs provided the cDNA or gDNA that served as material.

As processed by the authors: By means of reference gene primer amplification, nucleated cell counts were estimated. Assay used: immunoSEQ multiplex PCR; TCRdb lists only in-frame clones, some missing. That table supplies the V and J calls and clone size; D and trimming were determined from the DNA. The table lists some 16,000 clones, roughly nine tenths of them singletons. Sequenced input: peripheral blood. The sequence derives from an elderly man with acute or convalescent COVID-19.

CDR3 coding DNA: TGTGCCAGCAGTGAACCGGGTCAGGGTGATGGCTACACCTTC. Residues: CASSEPGQGDGYTF. The V gene is TRBV2, the J gene TRBJ1-2, with a weak D call TRBD1 (5 bases). The germline V and J ends were trimmed by 2 bases and 6 bases, with 13 bases remaining between them. The CDR3 is made up of 14 amino acids. Germline assignment: CDR1 SNHLY and CDR2 FYNNEI. The entire variable domain, with the rest obtained from reference TRBV2 and TRBJ1-2, is as follows: EPEVTQTPSHQVTQMGQEVILRCVPISNHLYFYWYRQILGQKVEFLVSFYNNEISEKSEIFDDQFSVERPDGSNFTLKIRSTKLEDSAMYFCASSEPGQGDGYTFGSGTRLTVV.